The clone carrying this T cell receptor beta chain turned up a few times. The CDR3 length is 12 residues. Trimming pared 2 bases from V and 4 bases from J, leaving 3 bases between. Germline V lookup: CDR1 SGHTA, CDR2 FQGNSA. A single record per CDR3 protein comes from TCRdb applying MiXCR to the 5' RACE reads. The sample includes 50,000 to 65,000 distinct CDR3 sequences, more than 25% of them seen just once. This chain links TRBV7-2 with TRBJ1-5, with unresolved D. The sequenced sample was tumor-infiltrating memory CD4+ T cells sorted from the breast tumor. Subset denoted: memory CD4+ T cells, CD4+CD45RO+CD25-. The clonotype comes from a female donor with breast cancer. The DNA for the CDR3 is TGTGCCAGCAGCTTACAAAATCAGCCCCAGCATTTT. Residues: CASSLQNQPQHF.